The source of this T cell receptor beta chain is a study of sequential checkpoint blockade in melanoma. Study information: Maintenance nivolumab came after either treatment sequence.

A word on this clone: A read error may produce the germline difference seen at one junction end.

CDR3 size: 15 residues. Germline values: CDR1 SSHAT, CDR2 FNYEAQ (reference sequence). Using immunoSEQ multiplex PCR, the repertoire was profiled, and TCRdb retains in-frame clones only, with some absent. The sample carries fewer than 40,000 clones, approximately 90% recorded once. Treatment: randomized to nivolumab then ipilimumab (arm A) or the reverse (arm B). No patient had prior DNA-damaging chemotherapy. The rearrangement uses TRBV7-7 and TRBJ2-3; 11 bases fit TRBD2. This TCR came from a human donor with melanoma. Specimen: CD8+ T cells sorted from blood (inferred from file names), collected from a patient given nivolumab and ipilimumab in sequence. Here the CDR3 DNA reads TGTGCTAGCAGCTTAGGGCTAGCGGGAGGTCATACGCAGTATTTT. Its protein is CASSLGLAGGHTQYF.